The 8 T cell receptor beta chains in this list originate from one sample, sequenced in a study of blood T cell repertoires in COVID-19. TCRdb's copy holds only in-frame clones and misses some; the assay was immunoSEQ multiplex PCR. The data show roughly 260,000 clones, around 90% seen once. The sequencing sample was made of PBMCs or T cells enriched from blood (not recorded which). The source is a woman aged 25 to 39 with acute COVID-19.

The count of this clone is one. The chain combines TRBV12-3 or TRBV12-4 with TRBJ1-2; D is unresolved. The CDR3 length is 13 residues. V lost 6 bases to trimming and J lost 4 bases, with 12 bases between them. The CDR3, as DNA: TGTGCCAGCAGCCTTGATGGAGCCTATGGCTACACCTTC. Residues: CASSLDGAYGYTF.

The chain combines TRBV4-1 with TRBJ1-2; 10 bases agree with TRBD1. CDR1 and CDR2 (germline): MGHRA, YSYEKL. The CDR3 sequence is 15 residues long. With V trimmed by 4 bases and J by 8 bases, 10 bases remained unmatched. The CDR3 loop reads CASSRRTGTGDGYTF. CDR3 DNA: TGCGCCAGCAGCCGCAGAACCGGGACAGGGGACGGCTACACCTTC.

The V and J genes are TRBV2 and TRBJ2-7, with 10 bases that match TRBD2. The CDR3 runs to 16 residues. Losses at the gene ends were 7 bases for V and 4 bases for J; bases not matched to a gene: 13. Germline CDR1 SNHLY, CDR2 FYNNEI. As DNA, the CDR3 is TGTGCCAGCACCCGTCTCCCAACTAGCGGGATATACGAGCAGTACTTC. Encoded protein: CASTRLPTSGIYEQYF.

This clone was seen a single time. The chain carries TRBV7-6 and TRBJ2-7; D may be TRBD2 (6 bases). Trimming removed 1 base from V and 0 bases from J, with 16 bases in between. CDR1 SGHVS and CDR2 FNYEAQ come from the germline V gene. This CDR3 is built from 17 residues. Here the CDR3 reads CASSLGATGTPSYEQYF. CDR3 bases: TGTGCCAGCAGCTTAGGTGCTACCGGGACTCCCTCCTACGAGCAGTACTTC. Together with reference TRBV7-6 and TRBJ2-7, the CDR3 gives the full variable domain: GAGVSQSPRYKVTKRGQDVALRCDPISGHVSLYWYRQALGQGPEFLTYFNYEAQQDKSGLPNDRFSAERPEGSISTLTIQRTEQRDSAMYRCASSLGATGTPSYEQYFGPGTRLTVT.

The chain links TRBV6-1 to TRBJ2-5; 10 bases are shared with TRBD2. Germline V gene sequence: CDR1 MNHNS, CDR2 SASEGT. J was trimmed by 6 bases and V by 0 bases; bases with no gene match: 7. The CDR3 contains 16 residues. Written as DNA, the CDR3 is TGTGCCAGCAGTGAAGCATCAGCGGGGGGGATCCAGACCCAGTACTTC. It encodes CASSEASAGGIQTQYF.

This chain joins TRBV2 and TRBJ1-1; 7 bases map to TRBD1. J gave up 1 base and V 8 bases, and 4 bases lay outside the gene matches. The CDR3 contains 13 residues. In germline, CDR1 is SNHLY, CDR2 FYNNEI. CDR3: CASGGQQNTEAFF. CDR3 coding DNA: TGTGCCAGCGGGGGACAGCAGAACACTGAAGCTTTCTTT.

CDR3 nucleotide sequence: TGTGCCAGCAGACCCCCGGGTCCCTCTGGAAACACCATATATTTT. This gives the protein CASRPPGPSGNTIYF. V is TRBV6-5 and J is TRBJ1-3; D unresolved. With 6 bases removed from V and 0 bases from J, the gap between germline ends came to 12 bases. CDR1 is MNHEY and CDR2 is SVGAGI in the germline V gene. CDR3 length: 15 residues.

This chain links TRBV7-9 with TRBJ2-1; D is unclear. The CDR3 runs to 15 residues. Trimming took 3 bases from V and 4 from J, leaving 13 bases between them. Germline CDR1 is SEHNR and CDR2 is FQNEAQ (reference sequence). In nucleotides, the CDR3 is TGTGCCAGCAGCTTCGCCTACGGTTCGTACAATGAGCAGTTCTTC. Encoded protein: CASSFAYGSYNEQFF.